What follows are 11 T cell receptor beta chains derived from one specimen sequenced in a study of Graves' ophthalmopathy and Graves' hyperthyroidism (dated 2018 in TCRdb). TCRdb shows the sequencer as Illumina HiSeq 2000. TCR beta CDR3 regions were amplified from RNA transcripts for repertoire sequencing. HTBI primers and the Qiagen OneStep RT-PCR kit were used in a first-round RT-PCR, which was followed by a second-round multiplex PCR, size selection and purification. Using fastp trimming at Q25 and MiXCR clonotype assembly, TCRdb reanalyzed the public sequencing data and kept in-frame beta chains. For every CDR3 protein sequence, its rows merge into one entry that carries the most common genes and DNA. The sample contains over 200,000 distinct CDR3 sequences, around 28% of them found a single time. The ten largest account for 9.1% of the sample. Sequencing was done on a sample of peripheral blood. Source of these receptors: a man aged 45-65 years with Graves' ophthalmopathy. Donor details come from another sample of the same person, matched by shared clones.

This clonotype was observed many times. This rearrangement joins TRBV27 to TRBJ1-2; D call uncertain. The V end was cut by 6 bases, the J end by 2 bases, with 10 bases between. This CDR3 comprises 13 residues. Looked up from germline, CDR1 is MNHEY and CDR2 is SMNVEV (reference sequence). The CDR3: CASREEENYGYTF. CDR3 DNA sequence: TGTGCCAGCAGGGAGGAGGAAAACTATGGCTACACCTTC.

The V gene is TRBV15, the J gene TRBJ1-2, with D tentatively TRBD1 (5 bases). From germline, CDR1 is LNHNV and CDR2 YYDKDF (reference sequence). Trimming took off 0 bases at V and 6 bases at J, with 14 bases between the two ends. The CDR3 is 15 residues long. The CDR3 bases are TGTGCCACCAGCAGAGATGGAGGAGGGGTTGATGGCTACACCTTC. Its protein is CATSRDGGGVDGYTF.

This clonotype was recorded many times. V usage is TRBV18 and J usage is TRBJ2-7, with 12 bases lining up with TRBD2. V trimming: 6 bases; J trimming: 7 bases; junction bases outside the gene matches: 10. Germline loops: CDR1 KGHSH, CDR2 LQKENI. The CDR3 runs 15 residues. The CDR3 region has the DNA TGTGCCAGCTCGGGACTAGCGGGCAAAGGTGTAGAGCAGTACTTC. It specifies CASSGLAGKGVEQYF. The full variable domain, in which reference TRBV18 and TRBJ2-7 provide the parts outside the CDR3, is NAGVMQNPRHLVRRRGQEARLRCSPMKGHSHVYWYRQLPEEGLKFMVYLQKENIIDESGMPKERFSAEFPKEGPSILRIQQVVRGDSAAYFCASSGLAGKGVEQYFGPGTRLTVT.

This sequence joins TRBV28 and TRBJ2-7; 12 bases fit TRBD2. The V and J ends lost 6 bases and 3 bases, in that order; junction bases with no gene match: 9. CDR1 and CDR2 (germline): MDHEN, SYDVKM. The CDR3 runs to 16 residues. In nucleotides, the CDR3 is TGTGCCAGCAGACCTGGACTAGCGGGAAGGGACTACGAGCAGTACTTC. Translation: CASRPGLAGRDYEQYF.

There are many counts of this clonotype. The rearrangement links TRBV11-2 to TRBJ2-7; 7 bases are shared with TRBD2. This CDR3 spans 13 amino acids. V was clipped by 8 bases and J by 5 bases; unmatched bases: 9. Germline-derived CDR1 and CDR2 are SGHAT and FQNNGV. The CDR3 reads CASLGGGNHEQYF. DNA of the CDR3: TGTGCCAGCTTGGGGGGAGGGAACCACGAGCAGTACTTC.

This clonotype was seen at least ten times. The rearrangement joins TRBV12-3 or TRBV12-4 to TRBJ2-7; D may be TRBD2 (5 bases). Trimming shortened V by 6 bases and J by 6 bases, and 15 bases separated the two germline ends. The CDR3 spans 13 residues. The CDR3 spells CASSVGGASEQYF. The CDR3 nucleotides are TGTGCCAGCAGCGTAGGAGGAGCAAGCGAGCAGTACTTC.

This rearrangement joins TRBV6-1 to TRBJ2-2; D gene unclear. The germline gives CDR1 MNHNS, CDR2 SASEGT. The CDR3 contains 14 residues. V lost 0 bases to trimming and J lost 7 bases, with 9 bases between them. The CDR3 nucleotides read TGTGCCAGCAGTGAAGCTCGGGCAAACGGGGAGCTGTTTTTT. It is translated as CASSEARANGELFF.

This clonotype occurred many times. This chain links TRBV10-3 with TRBJ2-7; D is possibly TRBD2 (5 bases). Germline V gene lookup returns CDR1 ENHRY and CDR2 SYGVKD. The CDR3 is 14 residues long. V was pared by 2 bases and J by 5 bases, with 13 bases between. The CDR3 nucleotides are TGTGCCATCAGTGAGCTAGCCTTGTCTGACGAGCAGTACTTC. This encodes CAISELALSDEQYF.

This chain connects TRBV28 to TRBJ1-2, with 7 bases fitting TRBD1. V lost 2 bases, J lost 3 bases, and 3 bases stayed unmatched. CDR1 is MDHEN, CDR2 SYDVKM, per germline. This CDR3 has 14 amino acids. This CDR3 reads CASSLLQGDYGYTF. CDR3 bases: TGTGCCAGCAGTTTACTCCAGGGGGACTATGGCTACACCTTC.

This chain connects TRBV11-2 to TRBJ2-7, with D possibly being TRBD2 (6 bases). Trimming shortened V by 2 bases and J by 1 base, and 21 bases separated the two germline ends. The CDR3 covers 18 residues. Germline-derived CDR1 and CDR2 are SGHAT and FQNNGV. Here the CDR3 DNA reads TGTGCCAGCAGCTTACAATCCTCGACTAGTTTGAAGTCCTACGAGCAGTACTTC. Residues: CASSLQSSTSLKSYEQYF.

This clonotype appeared many times. This chain joins TRBV20-1 and TRBJ2-5, with 12 bases identical to TRBD2. The CDR3 consists of 15 residues. Trimming at V came to 3 bases and at J to 1 base, leaving 3 bases not matched to a gene. From germline, CDR1 is DFQATT and CDR2 SNEGSKA (reference sequence). This CDR3 reads CSARTSGSAQETQYF. The CDR3 nucleotides read TGCAGTGCTAGGACTAGCGGGAGTGCCCAAGAGACCCAGTACTTC.